The sequence of this T cell receptor beta chain was determined in a study of molecular identifiers for immune sequencing clone quantification. Many counts were recorded for this clonotype. The CDR3 extends over 17 amino acids. Germline V gene sequence: CDR1 MRHNA, CDR2 SNTAGT. V shed 1 base, J shed 2 bases, and the junction held 7 bases outside the gene matches. With listed TCR primers and previously described methods, bulk TCR libraries were prepared. MiXCR, run by TCRdb on the PCR reads, gives a single entry per CDR3 protein. The repertoire holds under 650,000 distinct CDR3 sequences, just under 20% seen once, with roughly 0.85% in the top ten.

This receptor was taken from a human donor in good health. Some libraries in this study had Jurkat cell RNA spiked in. V is TRBV6-4 and J is TRBJ1-4; 7 nucleotides line up with TRBD1. What was sequenced was naive CD8+ T cells from blood, with Jurkat cell RNA spiked in. Subset described: FACS-sorted CD8+CD4-CCR7+CD45RA+ naive T cells. CDR3 DNA: TGTGCCAGCAGTGACTTTCCCCAGGGGGTGACTAATGAAAAACTGTTTTTT. It is translated as CASSDFPQGVTNEKLFF.